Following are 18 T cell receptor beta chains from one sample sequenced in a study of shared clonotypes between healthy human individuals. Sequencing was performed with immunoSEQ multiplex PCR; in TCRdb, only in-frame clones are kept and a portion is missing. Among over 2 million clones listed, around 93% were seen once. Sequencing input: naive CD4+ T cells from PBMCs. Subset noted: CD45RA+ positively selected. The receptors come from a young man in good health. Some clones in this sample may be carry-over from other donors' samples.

The CDR3 spells CASSLSSAGANVLTF. In DNA, the CDR3 is TGTGCCAGCAGCTTGAGTAGCGCTGGGGCCAACGTCCTGACTTTC. The genes are TRBV11-2 and TRBJ2-6; D might be TRBD2 (5 bases). V was cut by 3 bases and J by 2 bases, with 8 bases left in between. The CDR3 runs 15 residues. From germline, CDR1 is SGHAT and CDR2 FQNNGV. The whole variable domain, remainder taken from reference TRBV11-2 and TRBJ2-6, is EAGVAQSPRYKIIEKRQSVAFWCNPISGHATLYWYQQILGQGPKLLIQFQNNGVVDDSQLPKDRFSAERLKGVDSTLKIQPAKLEDSAVYLCASSLSSAGANVLTFGAGSRLTVL.

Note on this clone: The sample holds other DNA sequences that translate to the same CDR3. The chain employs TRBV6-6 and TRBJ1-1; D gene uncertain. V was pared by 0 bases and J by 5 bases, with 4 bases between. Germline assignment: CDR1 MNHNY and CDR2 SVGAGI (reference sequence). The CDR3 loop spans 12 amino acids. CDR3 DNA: TGTGCCAGCAGTTACTCGAATACTGAAGCTTTCTTT. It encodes CASSYSNTEAFF.

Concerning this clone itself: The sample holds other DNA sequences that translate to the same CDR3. This CDR3 is CASSLSGGQPQHF. The CDR3 DNA is TGTGCCAGCAGTTTAAGTGGGGGTCAGCCCCAGCATTTT. The rearrangement joins TRBV28 to TRBJ1-5; weak D call: TRBD1 (5 bases). V was clipped by 2 bases and J by 6 bases, with 8 bases between them. CDR3 length equals 13 residues. Germline-derived CDR1 and CDR2 are MDHEN and SYDVKM.

DNA for the CDR3: TGTGCCAGCAGGTTTGACCTGAACACTGAAGCTTTCTTT. It codes for CASRFDLNTEAFF. The chain is built from TRBV6-5 and TRBJ1-1; D uncertain. V was trimmed by 6 bases and J by 0 bases, leaving 8 bases between them. CDR1 MNHEY and CDR2 SVGAGI come from the germline V gene. The CDR3 runs 13 residues.

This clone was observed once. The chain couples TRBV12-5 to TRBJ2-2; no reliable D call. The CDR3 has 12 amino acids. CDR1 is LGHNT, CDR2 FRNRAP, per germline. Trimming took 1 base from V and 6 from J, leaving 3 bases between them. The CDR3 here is CASGLESGELFF. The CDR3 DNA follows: TGTGCTAGTGGTTTGGAGTCCGGGGAGCTGTTTTTT.

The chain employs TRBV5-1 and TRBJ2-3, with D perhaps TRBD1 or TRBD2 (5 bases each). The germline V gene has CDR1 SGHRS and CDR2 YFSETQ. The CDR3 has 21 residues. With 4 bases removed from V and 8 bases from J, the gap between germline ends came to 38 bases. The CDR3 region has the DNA TGCGCCAGCAGCCAGCTACCCCGACAGACCCAAGCGGACCGTCGCAGGATTACGCAGTATTTT. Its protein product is CASSQLPRQTQADRRRITQYF.

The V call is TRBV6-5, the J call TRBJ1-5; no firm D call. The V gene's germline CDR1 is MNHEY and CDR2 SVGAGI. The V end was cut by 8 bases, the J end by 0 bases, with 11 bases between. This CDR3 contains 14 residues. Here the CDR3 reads CASSRGYSNQPQHF. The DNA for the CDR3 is TGTGCCAGCTCCCGAGGGTATAGCAATCAGCCCCAGCATTTT.

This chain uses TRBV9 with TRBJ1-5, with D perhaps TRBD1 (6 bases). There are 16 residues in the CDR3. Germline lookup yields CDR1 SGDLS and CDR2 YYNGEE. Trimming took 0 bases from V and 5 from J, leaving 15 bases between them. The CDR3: CASSVGDRSPYQPQHF. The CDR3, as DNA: TGTGCCAGCAGCGTAGGCGACAGGTCCCCCTATCAGCCCCAGCATTTT.

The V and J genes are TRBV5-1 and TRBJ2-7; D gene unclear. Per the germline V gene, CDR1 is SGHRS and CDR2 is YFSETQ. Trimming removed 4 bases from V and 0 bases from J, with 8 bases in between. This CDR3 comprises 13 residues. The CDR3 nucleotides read TGCGCCAGCAGCGTTACGGGCTCCTACGAGCAGTACTTC. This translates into CASSVTGSYEQYF.

The CDR3: CASRRDLSNQPQHF. DNA of the CDR3: TGTGCCAGCCGCAGGGACCTCTCCAATCAGCCCCAGCATTTT. The chain recombines TRBV19 with TRBJ1-5; D may be TRBD1 (5 bases). V was shortened by 9 bases and J by 3 bases, with 15 bases between the two germline ends. Germline V CDR1 and CDR2: LNHDA, SQIVND (reference sequence). The CDR3 length is 14 residues.

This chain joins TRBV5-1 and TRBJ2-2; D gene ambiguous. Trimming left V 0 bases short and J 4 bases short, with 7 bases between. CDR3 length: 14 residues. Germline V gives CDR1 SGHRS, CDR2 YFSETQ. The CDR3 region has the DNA TGCGCCAGCAGCTTGGGGCAGTTCACCGGGGAGCTGTTTTTT. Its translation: CASSLGQFTGELFF. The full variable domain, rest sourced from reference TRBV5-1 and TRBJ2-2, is KAGVTQTPRYLIKTRGQQVTLSCSPISGHRSVSWYQQTPGQGLQFLFEYFSETQRNKGNFPGRFSGRQFSNSRSEMNVSTLELGDSALYLCASSLGQFTGELFFGEGSRLTVL.

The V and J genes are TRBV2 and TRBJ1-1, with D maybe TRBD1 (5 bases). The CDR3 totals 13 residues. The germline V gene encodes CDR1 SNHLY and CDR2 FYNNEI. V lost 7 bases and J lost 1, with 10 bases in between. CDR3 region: CASIMTENTEAFF. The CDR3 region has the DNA TGTGCCAGCATCATGACAGAGAACACTGAAGCTTTCTTT.

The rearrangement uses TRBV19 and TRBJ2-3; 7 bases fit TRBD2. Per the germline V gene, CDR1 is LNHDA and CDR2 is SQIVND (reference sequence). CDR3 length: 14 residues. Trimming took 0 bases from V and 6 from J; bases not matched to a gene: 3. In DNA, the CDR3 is TGTGCCAGTAGTATAGAGCGGGGGAGGGATACGCAGTATTTT. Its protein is CASSIERGRDTQYF.

CDR3 bases: TGTGCCAGCTCATCAAGACAGGGGAGCTCCTACGAGCAGTACTTC. This gives the protein CASSSRQGSSYEQYF. The rearrangement joins TRBV18 to TRBJ2-7; TRBD1 matches 8 bases. CDR1 is KGHSH and CDR2 is LQKENI in the germline V gene. The V segment lost 5 bases and the J segment 0 bases; nucleotides outside the gene matches: 6. The CDR3 contains 15 residues.

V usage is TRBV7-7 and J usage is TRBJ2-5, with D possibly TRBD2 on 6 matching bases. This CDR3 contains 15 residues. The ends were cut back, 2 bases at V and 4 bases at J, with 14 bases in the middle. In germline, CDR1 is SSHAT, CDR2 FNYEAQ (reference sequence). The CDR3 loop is CASSLLGGSGETQYF. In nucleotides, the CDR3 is TGTGCCAGCAGCTTACTCGGGGGAAGTGGAGAGACCCAGTACTTC. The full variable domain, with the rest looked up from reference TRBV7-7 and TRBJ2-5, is GAGVSQSPRYKVTKRGQDVTLRCDPISSHATLYWYQQALGQGPEFLTYFNYEAQPDKSGLPSDRFSAERPEGSISTLTIQRTEQRDSAMYRCASSLLGGSGETQYFGPGTRLLVL.

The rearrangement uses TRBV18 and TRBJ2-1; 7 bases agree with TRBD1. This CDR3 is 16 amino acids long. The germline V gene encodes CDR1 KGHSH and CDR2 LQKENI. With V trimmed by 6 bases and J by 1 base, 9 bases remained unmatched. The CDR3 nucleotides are TGTGCCAGCTCGATTAGAGGGACAGCTTCCTACAATGAGCAGTTCTTC. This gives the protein CASSIRGTASYNEQFF.

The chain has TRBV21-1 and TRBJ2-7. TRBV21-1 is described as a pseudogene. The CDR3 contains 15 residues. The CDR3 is CASSQTRRPSYEQYF. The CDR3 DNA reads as TGTGCCAGCAGCCAAACCCGTAGACCCTCCTACGAGCAGTACTTC.

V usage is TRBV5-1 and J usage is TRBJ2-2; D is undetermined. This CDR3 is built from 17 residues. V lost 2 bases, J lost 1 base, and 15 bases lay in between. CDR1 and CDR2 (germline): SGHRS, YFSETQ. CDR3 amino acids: CASSFETRFMNTGELFF. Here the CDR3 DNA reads TGCGCCAGCAGCTTCGAAACAAGGTTTATGAACACCGGGGAGCTGTTTTTT.